This TCR beta chain originates from a study of radiotherapy plus CTLA-4 blockade in lung cancer (dated by TCRdb to 2017 to 2018). About the investigation overall: Objective responses occurred in approximately 17% of enrolled patients, and around 29% achieved disease control.

The library came from the immunoSEQ multiplex PCR assay. TCRdb mirrors the immuneACCESS table, restricted to in-frame sequences. Some clones are absent from its copies; in checked studies, under half trace to an unresolved V gene, and the reason for the others is unknown. For this sample the table gives 40,000 to 50,000 clones, of which 80% to 85% were detected only once. In total, the top ten clones hold approximately 3.4% of the sample. Reading the germline V gene gives CDR1 SGHVS and CDR2 FQNEAQ. From the cysteine up to the phenylalanine, the CDR3 has a length of 12 residues. Only the CDR3 DNA stays, 36 bases, in frame from base 1. Deletion took 6 bases off V and 5 bases off J, with a span of 11 bases between the germline ends. What the study reported, not specific to this receptor: After treatment with radiotherapy and ipilimumab, TCR clones that originated in tumors expanded in peripheral blood. The strongest predictors of response were reported to be early dynamic shifts in blood T cell clones along with a rise in serum interferon-beta following radiation.

Concerning this clone itself: No cognate antigen has been identified for it. No base-level quality is on record; no much larger clone is a single base apart.

In this study, focal radiation therapy paired with CTLA-4 blockade (ipilimumab) was tested in patients who had chemo-refractory metastatic non-small-cell lung cancer. Here the chain combines TRBV7-8 and TRBJ2-7, and perhaps TRBD1 as D gene, on 5 matching bases. The specimen comprised peripheral blood, sampled from a patient treated with radiotherapy plus ipilimumab. This receptor was taken from a human donor with non-small cell lung cancer who had stable disease on radiotherapy plus ipilimumab. The CDR3 is CASRRDSNEQYF. The DNA sequence is given as TGTGCCAGCAGACGTGACAGTAACGAGCAGTACTTC.